Below are 3 T cell receptor beta chains sequenced from a single sample in a study of cytomegalovirus exposure and HLA in healthy donors. Primers included in the PCR were 60 Vbeta and 13 Jbeta primers. Clones were read by immunoSEQ multiplex PCR, and TCRdb kept only the in-frame ones, dropping some. The data hold approximately 82,000 clones, with about two thirds observed a single time. Material for sequencing was PBMCs. Receptors were obtained from a young woman in good health and CMV-seropositive.

Only a few counts were recorded for this clone. The chain couples TRBV2 to TRBJ2-1, with D tentatively TRBD1 (7 bases). Per germline, CDR1 SNHLY and CDR2 FYNNEI. The CDR3 runs to 14 residues. Trimming left V 2 bases short and J 7 bases short, with 12 bases between. The CDR3 protein is CASSEQGGLNEQFF. The CDR3 DNA reads TGTGCCAGCAGTGAACAGGGGGGCCTGAATGAGCAGTTCTTC.

Only a few counts were recorded for this clone. The rearrangement links TRBV30 to TRBJ1-3; D uncertain. The CDR3 runs 14 residues. The V gene's germline CDR1 is GTSNPN and CDR2 SVGIG (reference sequence). Trimming removed 1 base from V and 0 bases from J, with 7 bases in between. The CDR3 DNA sequence: TGTGCCTGGAGTGAACAGCTCTCTGGAAACACCATATATTTT. The encoded protein is CAWSEQLSGNTIYF.

Written as DNA, the CDR3 is TGTGCCAGCAGAAAGCCGGGACAGAGCACCGGGGAGCTGTTTTTT. This gives the protein CASRKPGQSTGELFF. This chain connects TRBV6-5 to TRBJ2-2; TRBD1 agrees at 7 bases. The CDR3 is 15 amino acids. Germline V gene data show CDR1 as MNHEY and CDR2 as SVGAGI. J was trimmed by 4 bases and V by 6 bases; bases with no gene match: 8.